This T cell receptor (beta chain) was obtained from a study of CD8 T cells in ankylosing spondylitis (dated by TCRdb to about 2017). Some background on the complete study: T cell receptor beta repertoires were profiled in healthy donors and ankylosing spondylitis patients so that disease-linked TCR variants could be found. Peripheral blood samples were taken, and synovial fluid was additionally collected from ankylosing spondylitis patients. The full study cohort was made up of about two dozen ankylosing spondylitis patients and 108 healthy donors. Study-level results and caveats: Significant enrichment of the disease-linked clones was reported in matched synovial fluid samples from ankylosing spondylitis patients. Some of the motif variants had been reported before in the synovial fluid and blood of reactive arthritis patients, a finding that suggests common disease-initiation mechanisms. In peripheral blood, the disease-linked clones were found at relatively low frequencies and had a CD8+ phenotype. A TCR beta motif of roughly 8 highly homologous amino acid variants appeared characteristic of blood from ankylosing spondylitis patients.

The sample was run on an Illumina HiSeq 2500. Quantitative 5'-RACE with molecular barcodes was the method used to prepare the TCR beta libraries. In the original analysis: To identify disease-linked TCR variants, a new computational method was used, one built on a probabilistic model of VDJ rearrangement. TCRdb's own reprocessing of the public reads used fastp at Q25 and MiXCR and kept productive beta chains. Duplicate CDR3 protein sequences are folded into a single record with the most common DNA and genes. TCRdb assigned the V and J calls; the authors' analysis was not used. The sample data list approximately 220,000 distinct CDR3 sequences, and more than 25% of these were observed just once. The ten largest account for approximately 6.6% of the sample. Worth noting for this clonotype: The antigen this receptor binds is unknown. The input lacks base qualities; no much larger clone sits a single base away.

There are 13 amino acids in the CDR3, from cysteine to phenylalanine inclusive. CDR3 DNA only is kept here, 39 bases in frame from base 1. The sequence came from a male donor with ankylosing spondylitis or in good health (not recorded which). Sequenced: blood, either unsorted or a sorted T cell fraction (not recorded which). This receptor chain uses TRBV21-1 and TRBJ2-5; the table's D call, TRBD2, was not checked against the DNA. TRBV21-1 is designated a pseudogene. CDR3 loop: CASEMGVQETQYF. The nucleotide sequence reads TGTGCCAGCGAGATGGGAGTCCAAGAGACCCAGTACTTC.